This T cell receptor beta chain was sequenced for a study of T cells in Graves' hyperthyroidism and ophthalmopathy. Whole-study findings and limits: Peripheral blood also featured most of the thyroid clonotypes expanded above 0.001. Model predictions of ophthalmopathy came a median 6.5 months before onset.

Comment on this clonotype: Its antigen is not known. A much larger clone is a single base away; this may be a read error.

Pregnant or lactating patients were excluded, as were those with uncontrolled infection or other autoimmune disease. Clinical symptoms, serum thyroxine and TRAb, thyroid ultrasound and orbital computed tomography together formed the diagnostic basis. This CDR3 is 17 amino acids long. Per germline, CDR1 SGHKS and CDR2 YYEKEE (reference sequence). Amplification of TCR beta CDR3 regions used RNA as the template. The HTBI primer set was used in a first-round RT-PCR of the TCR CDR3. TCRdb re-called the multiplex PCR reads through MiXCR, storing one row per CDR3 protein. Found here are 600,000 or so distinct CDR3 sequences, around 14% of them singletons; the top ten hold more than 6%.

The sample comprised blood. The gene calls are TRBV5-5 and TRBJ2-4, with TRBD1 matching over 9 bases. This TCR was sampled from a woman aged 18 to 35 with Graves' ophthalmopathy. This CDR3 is CASSLWTGDVQIYIQCF. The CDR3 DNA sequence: TGTGCCAGCAGCTTGTGGACAGGGGACGTTCAAATCTACATTCAGTGCTTC.